This T cell receptor beta chain emerged from a study of shared clonotypes between healthy human individuals (dated by TCRdb to about 2020). A note on the overall study: Three men and two women, aged 18 to 49 years, made up the cohort. To estimate repertoire size and how much clonotypes are shared between individuals, the study performed deep sequencing of blood TCR repertoires from five healthy adults. To increase sequencing depth and limit assay-specific biases, TCR repertoire library preparation and sequencing were carried out by different laboratories using diverse techniques. Leukapheresis yielded between about 0.85 and 9.5 billion PBMCs per donor. Per donor, three plates each were used for CD4 naive and CD4 memory, two for CD8 naive, and one for CD8 memory.

On this clone itself: Its antigen is still unknown. The record has no base qualities; no much larger clone is one base away.

The germline V gene (reference sequence) specifies MNHNY as CDR1 and SVGAGI as CDR2. From its cysteine to its phenylalanine, the CDR3 spans 13 amino acids. The DNA shown is the 39-base CDR3, in frame from base 1. For this chain, trimming is 8 bases at the V end and 2 bases at the J end, and the number of junction bases without a gene match is 1. Healthy HIV-negative adults with no recently reported acute infections or vaccinations were included as donors. Only Caucasian adults living in Nashville, Tennessee, USA were represented among the donors. Magnetic negative selection was used to enrich CD4+ T cells, after which naive cells were positively selected on CD45RA and the negative fraction became the memory subset. After blood collection by leukapheresis, PBMCs were isolated using Ficoll-Histopaque density gradient centrifugation and then cryopreserved in the vapor phase of liquid nitrogen. Analytical flow cytometry was used to check the purity and quantity of every magnetically sorted T cell population. Genomic DNA was isolated from each sorted fraction and quantified by UV absorbance on a Nanodrop 2000c.

The study at large found these results: Sampling was limited to blood, and TCR repertoires in tissue likely differ from TCR repertoires in blood. Pairwise subsampling indicated that sequencing depth was expected to affect the degree of clonotype sharing among donors. Compared with non-shared clonotypes, the clonotypes found in all four sorted-subset donors had higher generation probabilities. The genetic and exposure-history diversity represented was limited by the small number of donors. Across a handful of donors, about 5.2% of naive CD4, approximately 3.5% of naive CD8, 2.3% of memory CD4, and approximately 0.4% of memory CD8 clonotypes were shared. Incomplete sequencing was indicated by rarefaction of sorted-subset datasets, despite the large sequencing depth. Naive subsets generally had larger estimated clonotype richness than memory subsets did.

Using the deep immunoSEQ assay, multiplex PCR amplified TCR CDR3 regions from genomic DNA. Genomic DNA extracted from each cell subset was distributed evenly over all wells of several immunoSEQ 96-well plates, and each plate served as one replicate. For sorted subsets, 150 to 200 ng genomic DNA, equal to about 30,000 T cell genomes, was loaded into each replicate PCR. The purified libraries were quantified using a Qubit 3.0 fluorometer, sized with a Bioanalyzer 2100, and then quantified again using the KAPA Library Quantification kit. A separate single-read 150-cycle Illumina NextSeq 550 flow cell was used to sequence each immunoSEQ 96-well plate. In the source study's methods: Because only junctional sequences without quality scores were contained in the immunoSEQ output, filtering matching that applied to full-length reads could not be performed. To assign V/J genes and CDR3, sequences were annotated using PyIR, a Python wrapper for IgBLAST v1.9, with IMGT germline references. Reads with weak V/J assignments (E-value above 1e-6), missing CDR3, stop codons, out-of-frame junctions, or ambiguous translated residues were removed. A V3J clonotype was defined by an identical inferred V gene, J gene, and CDR3 amino acid sequence. Percentage overlap between repertoires was calculated by dividing the number of shared unique clonotypes by the size of the smaller repertoire. Three approaches were used to assess repertoire richness: RTK rarefaction, the Chao1 estimator, and Recon v2.1 estimates of unobserved clonotypes. Generation probabilities were computed with OLGA for all TCRbeta clonotypes obtained by the gDNA method from several donors. Sourced from immuneACCESS, this table was stored by TCRdb with only in-frame sequences that have V and J called. A share of the clones is absent; for the studies checked, an unresolved V gene accounts for under half, and the remainder has no known explanation. V and J calls and clone size are given by that table; D and trimming were obtained from the DNA. This sample lists over a million clones; approximately 80% were detected once. The ten largest clones take up under 0.8% of the sample.

The clonotype comes from a man aged 18 to 30 in good health. Some clones in this sample may be carry-over from other donors' samples. The rearranged chain carries TRBV6-6 and TRBJ1-3; TRBD1 matches 9 bases in the middle. The specimen sequenced was memory CD4+ T cells from PBMCs. The cell subset or site tag for this specimen amounts to: CD45RA-negative fraction. DNA sequence: TGTGCCAGCCGGACAGGGGCTGGAAACACCATATATTTT. Protein translation: CASRTGAGNTIYF.